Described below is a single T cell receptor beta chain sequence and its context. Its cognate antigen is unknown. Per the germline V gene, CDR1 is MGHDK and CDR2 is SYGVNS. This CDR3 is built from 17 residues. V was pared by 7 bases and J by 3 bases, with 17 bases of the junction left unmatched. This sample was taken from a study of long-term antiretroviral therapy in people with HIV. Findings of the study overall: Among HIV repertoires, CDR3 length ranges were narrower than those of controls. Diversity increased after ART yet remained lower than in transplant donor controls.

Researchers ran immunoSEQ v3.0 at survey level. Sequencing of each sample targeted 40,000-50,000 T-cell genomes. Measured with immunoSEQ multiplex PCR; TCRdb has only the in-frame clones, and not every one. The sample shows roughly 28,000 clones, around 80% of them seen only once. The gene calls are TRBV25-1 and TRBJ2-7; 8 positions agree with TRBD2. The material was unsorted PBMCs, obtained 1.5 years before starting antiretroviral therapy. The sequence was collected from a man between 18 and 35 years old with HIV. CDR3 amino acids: CASIWGSGTPPYYEQYF. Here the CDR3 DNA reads TGTGCCAGCATCTGGGGTAGCGGGACGCCCCCTTACTACGAGCAGTACTTC.